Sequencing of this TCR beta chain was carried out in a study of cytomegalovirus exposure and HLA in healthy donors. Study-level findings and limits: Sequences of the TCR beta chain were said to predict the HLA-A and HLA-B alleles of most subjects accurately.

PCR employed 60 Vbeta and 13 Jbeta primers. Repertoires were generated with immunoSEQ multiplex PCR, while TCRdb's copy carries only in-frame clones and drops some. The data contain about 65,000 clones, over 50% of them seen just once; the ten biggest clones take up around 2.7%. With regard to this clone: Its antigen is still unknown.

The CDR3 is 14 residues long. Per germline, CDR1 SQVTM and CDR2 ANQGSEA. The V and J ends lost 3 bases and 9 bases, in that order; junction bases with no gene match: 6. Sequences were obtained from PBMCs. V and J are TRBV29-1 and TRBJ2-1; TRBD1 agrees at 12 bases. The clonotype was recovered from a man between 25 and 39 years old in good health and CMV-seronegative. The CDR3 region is CSVDRGQGAGEQFF. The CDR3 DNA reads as TGCAGCGTTGATAGGGGACAGGGGGCCGGTGAGCAGTTCTTC.